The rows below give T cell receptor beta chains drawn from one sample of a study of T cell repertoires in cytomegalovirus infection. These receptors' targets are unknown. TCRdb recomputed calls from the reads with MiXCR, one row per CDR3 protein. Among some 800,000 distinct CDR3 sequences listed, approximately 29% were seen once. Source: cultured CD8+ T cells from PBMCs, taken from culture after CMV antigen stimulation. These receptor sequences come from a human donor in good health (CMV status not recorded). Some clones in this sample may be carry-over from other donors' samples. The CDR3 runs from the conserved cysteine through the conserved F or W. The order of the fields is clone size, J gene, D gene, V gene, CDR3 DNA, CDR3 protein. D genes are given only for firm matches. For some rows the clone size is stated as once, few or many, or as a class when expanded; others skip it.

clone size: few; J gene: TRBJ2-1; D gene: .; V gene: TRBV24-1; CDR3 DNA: TGTGCCACCAGTGATTTGCGTCAGGGTAATGGTTGGCCGGACTACAATGAGCAGTTCTTC; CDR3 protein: CATSDLRQGNGWPDYNEQFF
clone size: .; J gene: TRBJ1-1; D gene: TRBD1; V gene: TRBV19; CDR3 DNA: TGTGCCAGTAGTCGCCTGGGACAGGGGAAGATTGACACTGAAGCTTTCTTT; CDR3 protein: CASSRLGQGKIDTEAFF
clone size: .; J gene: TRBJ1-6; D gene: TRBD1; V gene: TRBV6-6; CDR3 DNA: TGTGCCAGCGCAGGGGGGAGGTATAATACACCCCTCCACTTT; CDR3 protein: CASAGGRYNTPLHF
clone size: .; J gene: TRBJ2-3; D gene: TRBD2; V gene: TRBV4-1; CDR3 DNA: TGCGCCAGCAGCCAAGAGAGGGGCGGGGGGTCCACAGATACGCAGTATTTT; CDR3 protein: CASSQERGGGSTDTQYF
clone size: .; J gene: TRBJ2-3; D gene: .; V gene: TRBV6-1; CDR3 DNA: TGTGCCAGTAACCCACTTGGGGACCCACTCACAGATACGCAGTATTTT; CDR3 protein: CASNPLGDPLTDTQYF
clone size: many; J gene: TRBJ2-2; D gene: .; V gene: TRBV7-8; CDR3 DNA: TGTGCCAGCAGCCCTAGCTTTTCCGGGGAGCTGTTTTTT; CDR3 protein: CASSPSFSGELFF
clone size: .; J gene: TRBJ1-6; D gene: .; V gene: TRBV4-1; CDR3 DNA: TGCGCCAGCAGCCAAGAGGCAGGGGCCCCGAACGCCTATAATTCACCCCTCCACTTT; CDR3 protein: CASSQEAGAPNAYNSPLHF
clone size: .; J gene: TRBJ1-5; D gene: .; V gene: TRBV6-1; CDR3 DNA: TGTGCCAGCAGTGATCTACTTGATCAGGTGCCGCATTTT; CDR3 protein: CASSDLLDQVPHF
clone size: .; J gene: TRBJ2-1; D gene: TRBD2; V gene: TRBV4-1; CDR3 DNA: TGCGCCAGCAGCCAAGGGAGGACTAGCCAGTTCTTC; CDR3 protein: CASSQGRTSQFF
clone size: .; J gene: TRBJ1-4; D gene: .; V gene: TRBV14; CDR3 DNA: TGTGCCAGCAGCTCCTACCTTATGGCGGGTGAAAAACTGTTTTTT; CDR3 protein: CASSSYLMAGEKLFF
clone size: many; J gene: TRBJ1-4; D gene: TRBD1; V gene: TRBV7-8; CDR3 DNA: TGTGCCAGCAGCGGGGGACAGGGGAATGAAAAACTGTTTTTT; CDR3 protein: CASSGGQGNEKLFF
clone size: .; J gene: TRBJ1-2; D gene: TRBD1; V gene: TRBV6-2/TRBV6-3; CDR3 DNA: TGTGCCAGCAGTTCCACCGGGACAGGGTGGAATGGCTACACCTTC; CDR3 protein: CASSSTGTGWNGYTF
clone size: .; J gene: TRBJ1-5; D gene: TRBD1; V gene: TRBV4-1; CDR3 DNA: TGCGCCAGCAGCCAAGCGGGACAGGGGTTGCAGCCCCAGCATTTT; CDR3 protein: CASSQAGQGLQPQHF
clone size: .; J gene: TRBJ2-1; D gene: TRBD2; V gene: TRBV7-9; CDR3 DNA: TGTGCCAGCAGCTTGTTCACTAGCGGGGGGGATGAGCAGTTCTTC; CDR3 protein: CASSLFTSGGDEQFF
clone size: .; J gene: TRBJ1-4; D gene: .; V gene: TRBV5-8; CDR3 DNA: TGTGCCAGCAGCCCTATCGGGGGCCGGGGCGAAAAACTGTTTTTT; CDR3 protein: CASSPIGGRGEKLFF
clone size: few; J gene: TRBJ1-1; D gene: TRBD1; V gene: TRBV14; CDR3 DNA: TGTGCCAGCAGCCCTTGGGACAGGATGACTGAAGCTTTCTTT; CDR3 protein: CASSPWDRMTEAFF
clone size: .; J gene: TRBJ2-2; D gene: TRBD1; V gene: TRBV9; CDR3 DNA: TGTGCCAGCAGCGTCGGACAGGGGCAGGTCGGGGAGCTGTTTTTT; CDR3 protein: CASSVGQGQVGELFF